This is a list of T cell receptor beta chains from one sample in a study of CD8 T cells in Susac syndrome. TCRdb re-derived calls from the immunoSEQ multiplex PCR reads in MiXCR, one entry per CDR3 protein. Of roughly 170,000 distinct CDR3 sequences in the sample, roughly 92% were seen once. The sample was CD4+ T cells from PBMCs. The receptors stem from a human donor with multiple sclerosis. The CDR3 runs from the conserved cysteine through the conserved F or W. The order of the fields is D gene, J gene, V gene, clone size, CDR3 DNA, CDR3 protein. The D gene is left open where the match is weak. A clone size is listed for some rows: how often the clone was seen (once, few, many), or a class if it is expanded.

.	TRBJ2-2	TRBV19	.	TGTGCCAGTAGTAAACAGCGACGCACCGGGGAGCTGTTTTTT	CASSKQRRTGELFF
.	TRBJ1-4	TRBV20-1	.	TGCAGTGCTAGAGTCAGGGATGAAAAACTGTTTTTT	CSARVRDEKLFF
TRBD1	TRBJ1-1	TRBV6-5	once	TGTGCGAGCATCAAGGCGGGACAGGGGGCGACTGAAGCTTTCTTT	CASIKAGQGATEAFF
TRBD2	TRBJ2-1	TRBV5-1	.	TGCGCCAGCAGCTTACTAGCGGGAGGGCCGTTGGGTGAGCAGTTCTTC	CASSLLAGGPLGEQFF
.	TRBJ1-1	TRBV19	.	TGTGCCAGTAGTATTGGTTACACTGAAGCTTTCTTT	CASSIGYTEAFF
.	TRBJ1-4	TRBV7-2	.	TGTGCCAGCAGCCTCGGGGGGAACCCTAATGAAAAACTGTTTTTT	CASSLGGNPNEKLFF
.	TRBJ1-2	TRBV28	.	TGTGCCAGCAGTTTAAAAGGGGCAGGGAGCTATGGCTACACCTTC	CASSLKGAGSYGYTF
TRBD1	TRBJ2-3	TRBV15	.	TGTGCCACCAGCAGGGGGGGGACAGGGGGAGATACGCAGTATTTT	CATSRGGTGGDTQYF
.	TRBJ1-2	TRBV3-1	.	TGTGCCAGCAGCCAAGGTCGACGGGGGTCGCATGGCTACACCTTC	CASSQGRRGSHGYTF
TRBD1	TRBJ2-2	TRBV12-3/TRBV12-4	.	TGTGCCAGCAGTTTATTCCAGACAGGGAGAACCGGGGAGCTGTTTTTT	CASSLFQTGRTGELFF
TRBD2	TRBJ2-7	TRBV9	.	TGTGCCAGCAGCGGGGGGGGACTAGCAACGCACGAGCAGTACTTC	CASSGGGLATHEQYF
TRBD1	TRBJ2-7	TRBV30	.	TGTGCCTGGAGCCCCGGGACAGGGGGCAACGAGCAGTACTTC	CAWSPGTGGNEQYF
.	TRBJ1-2	TRBV9	.	TGTGCCAGCAGCTTCGAGGGACGGAGTGGGAATGGCTACACCTTC	CASSFEGRSGNGYTF
.	TRBJ1-4	TRBV7-6	.	TGTGCCAGCAGCTCCAGCGGGAGGCTGTTTTTT	CASSSSGRLFF
.	TRBJ1-2	TRBV7-2	few	TGTGCCAGCAGCTCACAGGGTAATGGCTACACCTTC	CASSSQGNGYTF
TRBD1	TRBJ1-2	TRBV3-1	.	TGTGCCAGCAGCCTCTTACAGGGGGGCGGCTACACCTTC	CASSLLQGGGYTF
TRBD1	TRBJ2-7	TRBV30	.	TGTGCCTGGAGTCACGACAGGGGACTCTACGAGCAGTACTTC	CAWSHDRGLYEQYF
TRBD1	TRBJ2-7	TRBV28	.	TGTGCCAGCAGTCTGGGACAGGGAATCCCCTACGAGCAGTACTTC	CASSLGQGIPYEQYF
TRBD1	TRBJ2-2	TRBV6-5	.	TGTGCCAGCAGTTACTCCGGAGGACAGGGTAACACCGGGGAGCTGTTTTTT	CASSYSGGQGNTGELFF
TRBD1	TRBJ1-2	TRBV28	.	TGTGCCAGCGGGCAGGACAGGGGGGACTATGGCTACACCTTC	CASGQDRGDYGYTF
.	TRBJ2-3	TRBV20-1	.	TGCAGTGCTAGTCTGGCTAGACCAGATACGCAGTATTTT	CSASLARPDTQYF
TRBD1	TRBJ2-7	TRBV20-1	few	TGCAGTGCTAGTGGTAGGGGGCTGTGGGAGCAGTACTTC	CSASGRGLWEQYF
TRBD2	TRBJ2-4	TRBV7-2	.	TGTGCCAGCACGCCCGGGGGGGCAGGCAAAAACATTCAGTACTTC	CASTPGGAGKNIQYF
TRBD1	TRBJ1-5	TRBV6-6	.	TGTGCCAGCAGGCCGGGACAGGGGGAAGGACAGCCCCAGCATTTT	CASRPGQGEGQPQHF
.	TRBJ1-1	TRBV4-1	once	TGCGCCAGCAGCCAAATACACGGGGGGAGCGGCACTGAAGCTTTCTTT	CASSQIHGGSGTEAFF
TRBD1	TRBJ2-5	TRBV11-3	.	TGTGCCAGCAGCCAGGGTAGGACAGGGGAAGAGACCCAGTACTTC	CASSQGRTGEETQYF
.	TRBJ2-5	TRBV7-8	.	TGTGCCAGCAGCTTCGTTGGGAAAGAGACCCAGTACTTC	CASSFVGKETQYF
TRBD2	TRBJ2-5	TRBV7-6	.	TGTGCCAGCAGCTCCCCCTCGGGGGGGGAGACCCAGTACTTC	CASSSPSGGETQYF
.	TRBJ2-7	TRBV14	.	TGTGCCAGCAGCCAACCTGGGAGCTCCTACGAGCAGTACTTC	CASSQPGSSYEQYF
.	TRBJ2-5	TRBV5-1	few	TGCGCCAGCAGCTTGCTGATTCAAGAGACCCAGTACTTC	CASSLLIQETQYF
TRBD1	TRBJ2-7	TRBV5-1	.	TGCGCCAGCAGCGCCTGGACAGGGACCGGCAACGAGCAGTACTTC	CASSAWTGTGNEQYF
.	TRBJ2-1	TRBV10-3	once	TGTGCCATCAGTGAGTCGGAGACTGAGCAGTTCTTC	CAISESETEQFF
TRBD1	TRBJ2-7	TRBV20-1	.	TGCAGTGCTAGAGGAGGGGGCACCCCCTACGAGCAGTACTTC	CSARGGGTPYEQYF
TRBD2	TRBJ2-2	TRBV29-1	.	TGCAGCGTCACTAGCGGACCGAACACCGGGGAGCTGTTTTTT	CSVTSGPNTGELFF
.	TRBJ2-3	TRBV9	.	TGTGCCAGCAGCGTATCAACCATTGGCACAGATACGCAGTATTTT	CASSVSTIGTDTQYF
.	TRBJ2-7	TRBV20-1	.	TGCAGTGCCGCCGATCCGTCCAGATACGAGCAGTACTTC	CSAADPSRYEQYF
.	TRBJ1-2	TRBV5-1	.	TGCGCCAGCAGCTTGAATATTTGGGGAGACTATGGCTACACCTTC	CASSLNIWGDYGYTF
TRBD1	TRBJ2-7	TRBV9	.	TGTGCCAGCAGCGAGACAGGGGGAACGTACGAGCAGTACTTC	CASSETGGTYEQYF
.	TRBJ2-7	TRBV6-5	.	TGTGCCAGCAGTCCCCAACATAGCCTAGGGTACGAGCAGTACTTC	CASSPQHSLGYEQYF
.	TRBJ2-5	TRBV2	.	TGTGCCAGCAGTGGTAGGGGGACCCAGTACTTC	CASSGRGTQYF
.	TRBJ2-5	TRBV5-1	.	TGCGCCAGCAGCTTTGAGGGGATCCAAGAGACCCAGTACTTC	CASSFEGIQETQYF